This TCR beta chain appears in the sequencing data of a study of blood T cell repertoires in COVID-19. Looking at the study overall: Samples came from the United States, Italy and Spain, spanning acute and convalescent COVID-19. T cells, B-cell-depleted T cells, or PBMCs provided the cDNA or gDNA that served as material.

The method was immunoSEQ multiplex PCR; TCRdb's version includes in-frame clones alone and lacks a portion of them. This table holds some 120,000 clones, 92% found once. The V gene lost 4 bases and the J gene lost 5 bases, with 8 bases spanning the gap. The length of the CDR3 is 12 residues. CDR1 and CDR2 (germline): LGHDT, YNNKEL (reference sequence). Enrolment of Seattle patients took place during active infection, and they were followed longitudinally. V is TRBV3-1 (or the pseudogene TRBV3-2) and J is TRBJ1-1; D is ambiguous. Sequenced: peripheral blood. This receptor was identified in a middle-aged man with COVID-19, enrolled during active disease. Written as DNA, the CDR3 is TGTGCCAGCAGCCGACTAGGGACTGAAGCTTTCTTT. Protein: CASSRLGTEAFF.